These 22 T cell receptor beta chains came from one sample sequenced in a study of cytomegalovirus exposure and HLA in healthy donors. This PCR relied on a set of 60 Vbeta primers and 13 Jbeta primers. Libraries were prepared by immunoSEQ multiplex PCR; TCRdb keeps only in-frame clonotypes and omits some of them. The sample lists some 150,000 clones, roughly 77% occurring once. The specimen was PBMCs. All receptors derive from a male donor in good health and CMV-seronegative.

V usage is TRBV6-5 and J usage is TRBJ2-5; the match to TRBD2 covers 7 bases. CDR1 is MNHEY, CDR2 SVGAGI, per germline. Trimming took 2 bases from V and 2 from J; bases not matched to a gene: 5. The CDR3 length is 15 residues. Here the CDR3 reads CASSYQRGGQETQYF. The CDR3 DNA reads as TGTGCCAGCAGTTACCAGCGGGGAGGACAAGAGACCCAGTACTTC.

A word on this clone: It is unclear where the CDR3 begins or ends on the DNA, so no DNA is shown, and the CDR3 is as TCRdb lists it. The chain carries TRBV19 and TRBJ2-5; the table's D call, TRBD2, has no DNA check behind it. The CDR3 length is 12 residues, termini included. Germline assignment: CDR1 LNHDA and CDR2 SQIVND (reference sequence). The CDR3 region is CASSILALLRDF.

The J gene is TRBJ2-3, the V gene TRBV7-2, with a weak D call TRBD2 (6 bases). Germline-derived CDR1 and CDR2 are SGHTA and FQGNSA. V was pared by 1 base and J by 2 bases, with 16 bases between. The CDR3 length is 17 residues. The CDR3 DNA follows: TGTGCCAGCAGCTTAGGGACGGGGGTGATGATCACAGATACGCAGTATTTT. It codes for CASSLGTGVMITDTQYF.

The chain has TRBV9 and TRBJ2-3, with D possibly matching TRBD2 (5 bases). This CDR3 is built from 18 residues. Trimming pared 4 bases from V and 1 base from J, leaving 22 bases between. CDR1 SGDLS and CDR2 YYNGEE come from the germline V gene. CDR3 nucleotides: TGTGCCAGCAGCCGCAGAGGCAGCGGTACCCCTCGCACAGATACGCAGTATTTT. This gives the protein CASSRRGSGTPRTDTQYF.

A few counts support this clone. This rearrangement joins TRBV6-5 to TRBJ1-2, with 8 bases matching TRBD1. This CDR3 region has 12 residues. Trimming removed 5 bases from V and 7 bases from J; junction bases left unmatched: 3. Looked up from germline, CDR1 is MNHEY and CDR2 is SVGAGI. CDR3 in amino acids: CASSPQGAGYTF. CDR3 nucleotides: TGTGCCAGCAGTCCTCAGGGGGCTGGCTACACCTTC.

The chain joins TRBV2 to TRBJ2-1; D gene ambiguous. V lost 4 bases, J lost 5 bases, and 6 bases lay in between. This CDR3 region has 12 residues. In germline, CDR1 is SNHLY, CDR2 FYNNEI. The CDR3 here is CASSGLNNEQFF. CDR3 nucleotides: TGTGCCAGCAGTGGACTGAACAATGAGCAGTTCTTC.

The rearrangement joins TRBV6-4 to TRBJ1-4, with 8 bases matching TRBD1. Germline loops: CDR1 MRHNA, CDR2 SNTAGT. With 5 bases clipped from V and 3 bases from J, the junction kept 5 bases outside the gene matches. The CDR3 consists of 15 residues. CDR3 sequence: CASSPTGGANEKLFF. In DNA form, the CDR3 reads TGTGCCAGCAGTCCAACAGGGGGTGCTAATGAAAAACTGTTTTTT.

V is TRBV9 and J is TRBJ2-1; TRBD2 agrees at 14 bases. V was pared by 3 bases and J by 9 bases, with 5 bases of the junction left unmatched. The CDR3 loop spans 15 amino acids. CDR1 and CDR2 (germline): SGDLS, YYNGEE. The CDR3 spells CASSEGLAGVFEQFF. The CDR3 DNA reads as TGTGCCAGCAGCGAGGGACTAGCGGGAGTCTTTGAGCAGTTCTTC.

The CDR3 DNA is TGTGCCAGCAGCTTGATGGGGGACAGCGGAGTTGGGGAGCAGTACTTC. Translated: CASSLMGDSGVGEQYF. The V call is TRBV11-1, the J call TRBJ2-7; TRBD1 matches at 7 bases. Germline V gene lookup returns CDR1 SGHAT and CDR2 FQDESV (reference sequence). V dropped 3 bases and J dropped 7; count of bases not matched to a gene: 15. There are 16 residues in the CDR3.

V gene TRBV5-1 combines with J gene TRBJ2-7, with D possibly being TRBD1 or TRBD2 (6 bases each). This CDR3 has 13 amino acids. The V gene's germline CDR1 is SGHRS and CDR2 YFSETQ. Trimming removed 4 bases from V and 7 bases from J, with 15 bases in between. The CDR3 DNA sequence: TGCGCCAGCAGCCTGGAGGGGGAGTGGGAGCAGTACTTC. Amino acid sequence: CASSLEGEWEQYF.

The chain recombines TRBV11-3 with TRBJ2-3; 9 bases map to TRBD1. This CDR3 region has 16 residues. From germline, CDR1 is SGHNT and CDR2 YENEEA. The J segment lost 4 bases and the V segment lost 4 bases, leaving 9 bases of the junction unmatched. The DNA of the CDR3 is TGTGCCAGCAGCTCCGGGACAGGGAGTTTTGCAGATACGCAGTATTTT. This encodes CASSSGTGSFADTQYF.

This clone was found once. This sequence joins TRBV6-5 and TRBJ2-4, with D possibly TRBD1 on 5 matching bases. Per the germline V gene, CDR1 is MNHEY and CDR2 is SVGAGI. V was clipped by 4 bases and J by 1 base, with 14 bases between them. This CDR3 region has 16 residues. The CDR3 DNA is TGTGCCAGCAGTTTTAGGGGTGGTCTCGCCAAAAACATTCAGTACTTC. Translated: CASSFRGGLAKNIQYF.

The chain joins TRBV19 to TRBJ1-5; D possibly corresponds to TRBD1 (6 bases). This CDR3 comprises 13 residues. Trimming shortened V by 7 bases and J by 7 bases, and 14 bases separated the two germline ends. Germline V gives CDR1 LNHDA, CDR2 SQIVND (reference sequence). CDR3 coding DNA: TGTGCCAGTAAGGGGGTGATGGGACAGCCCCAGCATTTT. Translated: CASKGVMGQPQHF.

This chain links TRBV19 with TRBJ1-5; D is perhaps TRBD1 (5 bases). Germline V CDR1 and CDR2: LNHDA, SQIVND (reference sequence). This CDR3 contains 15 residues. Trimming took 2 bases from V and 2 from J, leaving 10 bases between them. This CDR3 is CASSIQGQRNQPQHF. The DNA for the CDR3 is TGTGCCAGTAGTATACAGGGTCAGCGCAATCAGCCCCAGCATTTT.

This chain joins TRBV25-1 and TRBJ1-2; D ambiguous. Between the trimmed V and J ends, which lost 1 base and 4 bases, there was a span of 13 bases. Germline CDR1 reads MGHDK; CDR2 reads SYGVNS. The CDR3 covers 15 residues. The CDR3 DNA reads as TGTGCCAGCAGTGAATCGGGAGCTGCGATCTATGGCTACACCTTC. This encodes CASSESGAAIYGYTF.

Here the CDR3 reads CASTHPQGGVSGANVLTF. CDR3 nucleotide sequence: TGCGCCAGCACCCATCCCCAGGGAGGGGTCTCTGGGGCCAACGTCCTGACTTTC. The J gene is TRBJ2-6, the V gene TRBV5-1, with 7 nucleotides matching TRBD2. Germline CDR1 SGHRS, CDR2 YFSETQ. The CDR3 totals 18 residues. Trimming removed 6 bases from V and 0 bases from J; junction bases left unmatched: 12.

This clone turned up a few times. The chain couples TRBV19 to TRBJ1-1, with 7 bases matching TRBD1. The germline V gene encodes CDR1 LNHDA and CDR2 SQIVND (reference sequence). V lost 6 bases, J lost 2 bases, and 12 bases stayed unmatched. There are 16 residues in the CDR3. The chain's CDR3 is CASSTKWGTDNTEAFF. CDR3 in DNA: TGTGCCAGTAGCACAAAATGGGGGACAGACAACACTGAAGCTTTCTTT. Complete variable domain (other parts from reference TRBV19 and TRBJ1-1): DGGITQSPKYLFRKEGQNVTLSCEQNLNHDAMYWYRQDPGQGLRLIYYSQIVNDFQKGDIAEGYSVSREKKESFPLTVTSAQKNPTAFYLCASSTKWGTDNTEAFFGQGTRLTVV.

The CDR3 DNA is TGTGCCAGCAGCTTAACCCGGGAGAAGCTGTTTTTT. Protein product: CASSLTREKLFF. The V call is TRBV7-3, the J call TRBJ2-2; possibly TRBD2 for D (6 bases). Germline V lookup: CDR1 SGHTA, CDR2 FQGTGA. V lost 0 bases and J lost 12, with 8 bases in between. The CDR3 has 12 residues.

On this clone: Distinct nucleotide sequences in the sample also encode this CDR3. The chain has TRBV29-1 and TRBJ2-3, with 7 bases matching TRBD1. The CDR3 length is 14 residues. V dropped 0 bases and J dropped 3; count of bases not matched to a gene: 3. Germline loops: CDR1 SQVTM, CDR2 ANQGSEA. The CDR3 DNA reads as TGCAGCGTTGAAGAATCGACAGGGACAGATACGCAGTATTTT. This codes for CSVEESTGTDTQYF.

This clone occurred a few times. The rearrangement joins TRBV7-8 to TRBJ1-2; D possibly corresponds to TRBD1 (6 bases). The CDR3 is 17 amino acids. V dropped 2 bases and J dropped 2 bases, with 18 bases sitting between them. The germline V gene encodes CDR1 SGHVS and CDR2 FQNEAQ. CDR3 coding DNA: TGTGCCAGCAGCTTATTTCATAGTCCCCAGGGGAACTATGGCTACACCTTC. It is translated as CASSLFHSPQGNYGYTF. Looking up the rest from reference TRBV7-8 and TRBJ1-2 gives the full variable domain: GAGVSQSPRYKVAKRGQDVALRCDPISGHVSLFWYQQALGQGPEFLTYFQNEAQLDKSGLPSDRFFAERPEGSVSTLKIQRTQQEDSAVYLCASSLFHSPQGNYGYTFGSGTRLTVV.

J is TRBJ2-7 and V is TRBV7-9; D gene unclear. The germline V and J ends were trimmed by 6 bases and 3 bases, with 3 bases remaining between them. CDR1 is SEHNR and CDR2 is FQNEAQ in the germline V gene (reference sequence). CDR3 length: 10 residues. CDR3 bases: TGTGCCAGCAGGTACTACGAGCAGTACTTC. Translated: CASRYYEQYF.

This clone was seen a few times. V gene TRBV7-9 combines with J gene TRBJ2-7, with D possibly being TRBD2 (6 bases). This CDR3 comprises 16 residues. Germline CDR1 SEHNR, CDR2 FQNEAQ (reference sequence). Between the trimmed V and J ends, which lost 1 base and 0 bases, there was a span of 13 bases. The CDR3 sequence is CASSLDPWRGSYEQYF. CDR3 nucleotide sequence: TGTGCCAGCAGCTTAGACCCCTGGCGGGGCTCCTACGAGCAGTACTTC.